The 5 T cell receptor beta chains below all came from one sample that was sequenced in a study of shared clonotypes between healthy human individuals. Sequencing used immunoSEQ multiplex PCR; TCRdb keeps in-frame clones, though not all of them. In the table there are 740,000 or so clones, 60% to 75% of which are singletons. Sequences were obtained from memory CD4+ T cells sorted from blood. The subset was: CD45RA-negative fraction. The source is a woman in her twenties or thirties in good health.

The chain has TRBV7-8 and TRBJ1-2; D is undetermined. Trimming took off 3 bases at V and 8 bases at J, with 13 bases between the two ends. Germline assignment: CDR1 SGHVS and CDR2 FQNEAQ. CDR3 length equals 13 residues. The CDR3, as DNA: TGTGCCAGCAGCTTGGACGCTATAGAAGGCTACACCTTC. It codes for CASSLDAIEGYTF. Full variable domain (rest looked up from reference TRBV7-8 and TRBJ1-2): GAGVSQSPRYKVAKRGQDVALRCDPISGHVSLFWYQQALGQGPEFLTYFQNEAQLDKSGLPSDRFFAERPEGSVSTLKIQRTQQEDSAVYLCASSLDAIEGYTFGSGTRLTVV.

The chain links TRBV29-1 to TRBJ1-2; D is unclear. The CDR3 is 11 amino acids. Germline CDR1 and CDR2: SQVTM and ANQGSEA. Trimming took off 4 bases at V and 1 base at J, with 4 bases between the two ends. The CDR3 sequence: CSVVNNYGYTF. DNA for the CDR3: TGCAGCGTTGTGAATAACTATGGCTACACCTTC.

This clone was found many times. The chain employs TRBV6-1 and TRBJ1-1, with D possibly matching TRBD1 (5 bases). The length of the CDR3 is 13 residues. Trimming stripped 8 bases from V and 0 bases from J, with 10 bases between. Germline V gives CDR1 MNHNS, CDR2 SASEGT. In nucleotides, the CDR3 is TGTGCCAGCTCGGACACAATGAACACTGAAGCTTTCTTT. Residues: CASSDTMNTEAFF.

In its sample, this clone was seen a few times. The chain combines TRBV19 with TRBJ2-2; D not certain. The CDR3 is made up of 15 amino acids. V lost 11 bases and J lost 0, with 16 bases in between. In germline, CDR1 is LNHDA, CDR2 SQIVND (reference sequence). In DNA, the CDR3 is TGTGCCTCGAAGGCCGGATCCGCGAACACCGGGGAGCTGTTTTTT. Protein sequence: CASKAGSANTGELFF.

As for this clone: Because it lacks the conserved phenylalanine or tryptophan at the end, this CDR3 is likely a read error. It is unclear where the CDR3 begins or ends on the DNA, so no DNA is shown, and the CDR3 is as TCRdb lists it. The V gene is TRBV5-1, the J gene TRBJ1-2; the D segment call TRBD1 is taken from the table without a DNA check. CDR1 is SGHRS, CDR2 YFSETQ, per germline. The CDR3 region is 13 residues in length, termini included. The CDR3 sequence is CASSLALRTAAVV.